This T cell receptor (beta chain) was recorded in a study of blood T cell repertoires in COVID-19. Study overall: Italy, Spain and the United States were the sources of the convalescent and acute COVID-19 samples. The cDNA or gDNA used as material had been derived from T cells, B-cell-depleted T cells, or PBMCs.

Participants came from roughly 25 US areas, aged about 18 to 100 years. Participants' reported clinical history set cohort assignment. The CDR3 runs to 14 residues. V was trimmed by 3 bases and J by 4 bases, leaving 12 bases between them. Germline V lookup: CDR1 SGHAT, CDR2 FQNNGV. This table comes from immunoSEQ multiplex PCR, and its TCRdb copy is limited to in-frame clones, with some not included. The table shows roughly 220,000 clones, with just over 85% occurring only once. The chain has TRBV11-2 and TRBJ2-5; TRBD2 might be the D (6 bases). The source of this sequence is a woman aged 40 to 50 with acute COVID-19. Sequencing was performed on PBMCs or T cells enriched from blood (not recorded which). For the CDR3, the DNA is TGTGCCAGCAGCTTCGGTCCGGGGGTAGAGACCCAGTACTTC. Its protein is CASSFGPGVETQYF.